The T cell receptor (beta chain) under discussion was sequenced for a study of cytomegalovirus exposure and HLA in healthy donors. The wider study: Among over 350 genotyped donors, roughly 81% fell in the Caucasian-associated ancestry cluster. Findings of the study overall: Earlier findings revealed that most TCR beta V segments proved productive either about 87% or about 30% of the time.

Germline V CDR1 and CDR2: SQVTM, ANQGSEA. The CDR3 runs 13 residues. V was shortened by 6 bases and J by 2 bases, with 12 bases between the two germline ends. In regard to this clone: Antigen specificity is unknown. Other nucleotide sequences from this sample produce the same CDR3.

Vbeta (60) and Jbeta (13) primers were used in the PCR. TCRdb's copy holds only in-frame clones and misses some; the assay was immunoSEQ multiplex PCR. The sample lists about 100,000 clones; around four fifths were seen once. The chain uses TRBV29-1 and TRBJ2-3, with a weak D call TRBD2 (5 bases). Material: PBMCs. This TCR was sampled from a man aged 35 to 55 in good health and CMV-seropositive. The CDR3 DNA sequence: TGCAGCGTAAGAGGGAAACACACAGATACGCAGTATTTT. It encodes CSVRGKHTDTQYF.